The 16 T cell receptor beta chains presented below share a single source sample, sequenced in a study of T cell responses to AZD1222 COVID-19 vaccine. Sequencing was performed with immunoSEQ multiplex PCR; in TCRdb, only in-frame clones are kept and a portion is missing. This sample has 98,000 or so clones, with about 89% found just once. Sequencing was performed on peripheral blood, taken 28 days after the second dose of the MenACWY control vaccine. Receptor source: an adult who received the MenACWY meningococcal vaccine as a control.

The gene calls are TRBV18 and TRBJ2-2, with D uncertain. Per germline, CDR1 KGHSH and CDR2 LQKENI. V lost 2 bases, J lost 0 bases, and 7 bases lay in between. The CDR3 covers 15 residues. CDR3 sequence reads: CASSPAPTNTGELFF. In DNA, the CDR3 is TGTGCCAGCTCACCAGCCCCTACGAACACCGGGGAGCTGTTTTTT. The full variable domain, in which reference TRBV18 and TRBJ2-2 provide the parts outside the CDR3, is NAGVMQNPRHLVRRRGQEARLRCSPMKGHSHVYWYRQLPEEGLKFMVYLQKENIIDESGMPKERFSAEFPKEGPSILRIQQVVRGDSAAYFCASSPAPTNTGELFFGEGSRLTVL.

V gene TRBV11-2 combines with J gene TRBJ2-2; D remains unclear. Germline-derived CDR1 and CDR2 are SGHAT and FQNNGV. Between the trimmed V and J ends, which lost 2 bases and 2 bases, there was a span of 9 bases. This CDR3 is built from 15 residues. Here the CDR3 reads CASSLFESNTGELFF. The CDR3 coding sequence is TGTGCCAGCAGCTTATTCGAGTCAAACACCGGGGAGCTGTTTTTT. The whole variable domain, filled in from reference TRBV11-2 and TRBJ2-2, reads EAGVAQSPRYKIIEKRQSVAFWCNPISGHATLYWYQQILGQGPKLLIQFQNNGVVDDSQLPKDRFSAERLKGVDSTLKIQPAKLEDSAVYLCASSLFESNTGELFFGEGSRLTVL.

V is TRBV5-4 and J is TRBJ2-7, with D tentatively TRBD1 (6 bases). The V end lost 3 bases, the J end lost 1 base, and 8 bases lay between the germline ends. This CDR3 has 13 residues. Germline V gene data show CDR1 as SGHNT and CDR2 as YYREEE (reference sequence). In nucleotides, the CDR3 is TGTGCCAGCAGCTCGGACAGATCCTACGAGCAGTACTTC. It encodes CASSSDRSYEQYF.

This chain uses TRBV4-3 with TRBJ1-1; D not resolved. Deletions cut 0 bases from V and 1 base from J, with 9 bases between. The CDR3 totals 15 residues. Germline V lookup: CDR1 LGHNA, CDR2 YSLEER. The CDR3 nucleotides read TGCGCCAGCAGCCAAGAAGTGGACGGGAACACTGAAGCTTTCTTT. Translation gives CASSQEVDGNTEAFF.

The DNA of the CDR3 is TGTGCCAGCAGTGTTATGAGACAGAGGAATGAAAAACTGTTTTTT. It codes for CASSVMRQRNEKLFF. The rearrangement links TRBV2 to TRBJ1-4; maybe TRBD1 (5 bases). V gave up 4 bases and J gave up 5 bases, with 14 bases separating them. The CDR3 sequence is 15 residues long. CDR1 and CDR2 from the germline V gene are SNHLY and FYNNEI.

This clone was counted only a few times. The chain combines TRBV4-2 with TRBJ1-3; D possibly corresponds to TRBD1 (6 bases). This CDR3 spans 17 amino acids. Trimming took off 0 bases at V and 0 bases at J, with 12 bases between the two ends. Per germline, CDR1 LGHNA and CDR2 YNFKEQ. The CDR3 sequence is CASSQDGGGGSGNTIYF. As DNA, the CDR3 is TGTGCCAGCAGCCAAGATGGGGGCGGGGGCTCTGGAAACACCATATATTTT.

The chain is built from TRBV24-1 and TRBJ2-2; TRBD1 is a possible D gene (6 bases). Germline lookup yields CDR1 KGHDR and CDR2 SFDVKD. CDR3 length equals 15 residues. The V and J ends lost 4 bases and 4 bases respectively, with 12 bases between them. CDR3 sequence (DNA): TGTGCCACCAGTGACTACAGGGCGGGCACCGGGGAGCTGTTTTTT. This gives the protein CATSDYRAGTGELFF.

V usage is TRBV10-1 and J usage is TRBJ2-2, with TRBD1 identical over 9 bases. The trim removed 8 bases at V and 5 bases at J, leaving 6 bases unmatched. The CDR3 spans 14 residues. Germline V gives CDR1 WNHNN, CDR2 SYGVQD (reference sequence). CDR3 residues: CASSRTGETGELFF. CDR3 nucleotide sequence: TGCGCCAGCTCCAGGACAGGGGAGACCGGGGAGCTGTTTTTT.

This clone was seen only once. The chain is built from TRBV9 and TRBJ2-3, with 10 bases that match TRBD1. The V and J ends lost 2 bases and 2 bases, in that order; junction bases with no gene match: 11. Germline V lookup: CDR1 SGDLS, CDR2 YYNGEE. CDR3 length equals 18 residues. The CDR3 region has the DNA TGTGCCAGCAGCGTTCGACAGGGGGCAAGTCAGCTCACAGATACGCAGTATTTT. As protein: CASSVRQGASQLTDTQYF. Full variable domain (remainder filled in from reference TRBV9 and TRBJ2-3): DSGVTQTPKHLITATGQRVTLRCSPRSGDLSVYWYQQSLDQGLQFLIQYYNGEERAKGNILERFSAQQFPDLHSELNLSSLELGDSALYFCASSVRQGASQLTDTQYFGPGTRLTVL.

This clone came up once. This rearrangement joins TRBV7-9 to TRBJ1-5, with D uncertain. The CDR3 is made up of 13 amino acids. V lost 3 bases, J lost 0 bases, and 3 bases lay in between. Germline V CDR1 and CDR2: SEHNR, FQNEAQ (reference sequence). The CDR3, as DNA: TGTGCCAGCAGCTTGGATAGCAATCAGCCCCAGCATTTT. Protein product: CASSLDSNQPQHF.

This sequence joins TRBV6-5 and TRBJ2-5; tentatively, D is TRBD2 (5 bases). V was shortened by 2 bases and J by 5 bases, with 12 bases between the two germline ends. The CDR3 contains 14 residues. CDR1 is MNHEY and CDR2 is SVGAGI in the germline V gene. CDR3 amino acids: CASSYANTRETQYF. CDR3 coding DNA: TGTGCCAGCAGTTACGCCAACACTAGGGAGACCCAGTACTTC.

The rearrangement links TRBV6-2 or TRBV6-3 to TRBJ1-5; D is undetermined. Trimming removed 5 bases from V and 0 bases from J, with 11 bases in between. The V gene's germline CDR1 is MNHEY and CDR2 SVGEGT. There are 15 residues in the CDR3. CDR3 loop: CASSPYSYSNQPQHF. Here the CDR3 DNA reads TGTGCCAGCAGTCCATACAGTTATAGCAATCAGCCCCAGCATTTT.

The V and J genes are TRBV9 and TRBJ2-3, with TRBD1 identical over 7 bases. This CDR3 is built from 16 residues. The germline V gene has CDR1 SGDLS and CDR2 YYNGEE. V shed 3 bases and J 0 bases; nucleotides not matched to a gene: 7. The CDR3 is CASSARQGTSTDTQYF. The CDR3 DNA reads TGTGCCAGCAGCGCCAGACAGGGAACTAGCACAGATACGCAGTATTTT.

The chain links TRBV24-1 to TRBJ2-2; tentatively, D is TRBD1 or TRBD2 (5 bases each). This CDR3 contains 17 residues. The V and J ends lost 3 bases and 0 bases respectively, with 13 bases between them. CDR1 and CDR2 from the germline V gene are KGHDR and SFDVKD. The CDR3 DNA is TGTGCCACCAGTGATCCCCTACGGGGCGCGAACACCGGGGAGCTGTTTTTT. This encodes CATSDPLRGANTGELFF.

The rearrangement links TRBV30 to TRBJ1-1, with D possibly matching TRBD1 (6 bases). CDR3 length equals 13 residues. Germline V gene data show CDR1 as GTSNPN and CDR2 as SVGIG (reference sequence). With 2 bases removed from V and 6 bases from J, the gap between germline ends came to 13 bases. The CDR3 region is CAWSSTRTAEAFF. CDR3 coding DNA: TGTGCCTGGAGTTCTACTCGGACAGCTGAAGCTTTCTTT.

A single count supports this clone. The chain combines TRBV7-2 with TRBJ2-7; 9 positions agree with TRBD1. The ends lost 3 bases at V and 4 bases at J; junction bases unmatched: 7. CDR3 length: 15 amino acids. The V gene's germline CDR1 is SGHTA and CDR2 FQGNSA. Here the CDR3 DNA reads TGTGCCAGCAGCTTTTGGGACAGGGCCCAATACGAGCAGTACTTC. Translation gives CASSFWDRAQYEQYF.